The 29 T cell receptor beta chains below all came from one sample that was sequenced in a study of blood T cell repertoires in COVID-19. Here immunoSEQ multiplex PCR was the method, and the copy in TCRdb shows in-frame clones only, minus some. Counted here are 250,000 or so clones, roughly 87% occurring once; the ten biggest clones make up 3%. Sequencing was done on a sample of peripheral blood. Receptor source: a man younger than 35 with active or convalescent COVID-19.

This chain uses TRBV5-8 with TRBJ2-1; TRBD1 aligns across 7 bases. Germline-derived CDR1 and CDR2 are SGHTS and YDEGEE. CDR3 size: 15 residues. V dropped 4 bases and J dropped 5; count of bases not matched to a gene: 9. The CDR3 is CASSTRDRGNNEQFF. The CDR3 region has the DNA TGTGCCAGCAGCACCCGGGACAGAGGTAACAATGAGCAGTTCTTC.

The chain carries TRBV30 and TRBJ1-1; D is unclear. This CDR3 region has 15 residues. V lost 5 bases and J lost 1, with 17 bases in between. Per germline, CDR1 GTSNPN and CDR2 SVGIG (reference sequence). CDR3 protein: CAWGSKPTTNTEAFF. CDR3 DNA sequence: TGTGCCTGGGGCTCGAAACCTACCACGAACACTGAAGCTTTCTTT.

The chain joins TRBV19 to TRBJ2-1, with 15 bases matching TRBD2. The germline gives CDR1 LNHDA, CDR2 SQIVND (reference sequence). V trimming: 4 bases; J trimming: 7 bases; junction bases outside the gene matches: 5. The CDR3 contains 16 residues. CDR3 sequence: CASSTGLAGGGNEQFF. Here the CDR3 DNA reads TGTGCCAGTAGTACGGGACTAGCGGGAGGAGGAAATGAGCAGTTCTTC. Supplemented by reference TRBV19 and TRBJ2-1, the full variable domain reads DGGITQSPKYLFRKEGQNVTLSCEQNLNHDAMYWYRQDPGQGLRLIYYSQIVNDFQKGDIAEGYSVSREKKESFPLTVTSAQKNPTAFYLCASSTGLAGGGNEQFFGPGTRLTVL.

J is TRBJ1-1 and V is TRBV5-4; D is unresolved. Trimming cost V 3 bases and J 1 base, with 16 bases left between them. Germline CDR1 and CDR2: SGHNT and YYREEE (reference sequence). CDR3 length: 16 amino acids. Here the CDR3 reads CASSSSASAGNTEAFF. DNA of the CDR3: TGTGCCAGCAGCTCGTCCGCCTCTGCGGGGAACACTGAAGCTTTCTTT.

The CDR3 bases are TGTGCCAGCAGTTTATGGAGGGGTGGACAGGGTTACAACTATGGCTACACCTTC. Its protein is CASSLWRGGQGYNYGYTF. This chain joins TRBV28 and TRBJ1-2, with 8 nucleotides matching TRBD1. CDR3 length equals 18 residues. Trimming at V came to 0 bases and at J to 2 bases, leaving 11 bases not matched to a gene. Germline V gene data show CDR1 as MDHEN and CDR2 as SYDVKM.

The chain couples TRBV7-9 to TRBJ2-7, with D possibly TRBD1 on 6 matching bases. Germline CDR1 SEHNR, CDR2 FQNEAQ (reference sequence). CDR3 length equals 15 residues. V gave up 5 bases and J gave up 4 bases, with 18 bases separating them. The CDR3 sequence: CASSPQADSSYEQYF. The CDR3 coding sequence is TGTGCCAGCAGCCCCCAGGCGGACAGCAGTTACGAGCAGTACTTC.

This chain uses TRBV28 with TRBJ2-5, with a tentative D call TRBD2 (5 bases). The CDR3 consists of 17 residues. The germline CDR1 and CDR2 sequences are MDHEN and SYDVKM. V lost 6 bases and J lost 5, with 25 bases in between. CDR3 sequence reads: CASSSGSRATKRETQYF. The DNA of the CDR3 is TGTGCCAGCAGCAGCGGATCGAGGGCTACAAAAAGGGAGACCCAGTACTTC.

The chain recombines TRBV5-8 with TRBJ2-7; 7 positions match TRBD1. The CDR3 covers 12 residues. CDR1 and CDR2 (germline): SGHTS, YDEGEE. Trimming cost V 5 bases and J 4 bases; bases outside gene matches: 3. CDR3 DNA: TGTGCCAGCAGTATGACAGGGTACGAGCAGTACTTC. Its translation is CASSMTGYEQYF.

This chain joins TRBV6-6 and TRBJ1-1; maybe TRBD1 (5 bases). The germline gives CDR1 MNHNY, CDR2 SVGAGI (reference sequence). There are 15 residues in the CDR3. V lost 2 bases, J lost 5 bases, and 15 bases lay in between. The CDR3 here is CASSYPPEEGTEAFF. DNA for the CDR3: TGTGCCAGCAGTTACCCCCCCGAGGAGGGGACTGAAGCTTTCTTT.

The chain combines TRBV15 with TRBJ1-4; D not resolved. Trimming stripped 0 bases from V and 8 bases from J, with 7 bases between. CDR1 and CDR2 (germline): LNHNV, YYDKDF (reference sequence). This CDR3 comprises 13 residues. The CDR3 DNA is TGTGCCACCAGCAGAGATGCTGAGGAAAAACTGTTTTTT. Translating gives CATSRDAEEKLFF.

A few counts support this clone. This chain links TRBV5-1 with TRBJ1-5; 10 bases are shared with TRBD1. Per the germline V gene, CDR1 is SGHRS and CDR2 is YFSETQ. The J segment lost 6 bases and the V segment lost 5 bases, leaving 8 bases of the junction unmatched. CDR3 length equals 15 residues. CDR3 coding DNA: TGCGCCAGCAGTCCTGGACAGGGGGATCTTCAGCCCCAGCATTTT. It codes for CASSPGQGDLQPQHF.

The CDR3, as DNA: TGTGCCAGCAGTTATGTCCTCCTGTACAATCAGCCCCAGCATTTT. This gives the protein CASSYVLLYNQPQHF. The rearrangement joins TRBV6-2 or TRBV6-3 to TRBJ1-5; D remains ambiguous. Germline V gene lookup returns CDR1 MNHEY and CDR2 SVGEGT. There are 15 residues in the CDR3. The V end lost 3 bases, the J end lost 3 bases, and 12 bases lay between the germline ends.

The chain carries TRBV7-3 and TRBJ2-1, with TRBD1 as a possible D gene (6 bases). The CDR3 length is 13 residues. V shed 4 bases and J shed 7 bases, with 11 bases lying between them. The germline V gene has CDR1 SGHTA and CDR2 FQGTGA. This CDR3 is CASSSQTGNEQFF. The DNA of the CDR3 is TGTGCCAGCAGCTCCCAGACAGGAAATGAGCAGTTCTTC.

This chain joins TRBV10-3 and TRBJ1-2, with a tentative D call TRBD1 (5 bases). V was shortened by 3 bases and J by 6 bases, with 11 bases between the two germline ends. The CDR3 sequence is 13 residues long. CDR1 and CDR2 (germline): ENHRY, SYGVKD. CDR3: CAISDGGGNGYTF. The CDR3 DNA sequence: TGTGCCATCAGTGATGGGGGAGGCAATGGCTACACCTTC.

V usage is TRBV7-8 and J usage is TRBJ1-1; TRBD1 matches 9 bases. Trimming removed 8 bases from V and 4 bases from J; junction bases left unmatched: 8. This CDR3 contains 14 residues. Germline V lookup: CDR1 SGHVS, CDR2 FQNEAQ. CDR3 bases: TGTGCCAGCTCTCGGACAGGGGTCGGCACTGAAGCTTTCTTT. Amino acid sequence: CASSRTGVGTEAFF.

The V gene is TRBV20-1, the J gene TRBJ1-4; 8 nucleotides match TRBD1. The CDR3 has 14 amino acids. Trimming cost V 3 bases and J 7 bases; bases outside gene matches: 7. Germline V CDR1 and CDR2: DFQATT, SNEGSKA (reference sequence). CDR3 nucleotides: TGCAGTGCTAGTGGTGTACAGGGGGGTGAAAAACTGTTTTTT. This encodes CSASGVQGGEKLFF.

V is TRBV10-2 and J is TRBJ2-7, with 9 nucleotides matching TRBD1. This CDR3 is built from 13 residues. V lost 6 bases to trimming and J lost 0 bases; unmatched junction nucleotides: 0. The germline V gene has CDR1 WSHSY and CDR2 SAAADI. The CDR3 loop is CASRTGGSYEQYF. The CDR3 region has the DNA TGCGCCAGCAGGACAGGGGGCTCCTACGAGCAGTACTTC.

This chain connects TRBV7-3 to TRBJ2-2; the D gene is possibly TRBD2 (5 bases). Trimming took 1 base from V and 5 from J, leaving 8 bases between them. The CDR3 sequence is 14 residues long. Germline V CDR1 and CDR2: SGHTA, FQGTGA. In DNA form, the CDR3 reads TGTGCCAGCAGCTTAAGTAGGGAGACCGGGGAGCTGTTTTTT. It encodes CASSLSRETGELFF.

The gene calls are TRBV28 and TRBJ1-5; perhaps TRBD1 as D (5 bases). Per germline, CDR1 MDHEN and CDR2 SYDVKM. Trimming stripped 3 bases from V and 5 bases from J, with 11 bases between. CDR3 size: 14 residues. The CDR3 region is CASSFRDYYQPQHF. Written as DNA, the CDR3 is TGTGCCAGCAGTTTTCGGGACTATTATCAGCCCCAGCATTTT.

The chain recombines TRBV7-3 with TRBJ1-6; 9 bases are a match to TRBD1. Germline V lookup: CDR1 SGHTA, CDR2 FQGTGA. This CDR3 region has 14 residues. With V trimmed by 5 bases and J by 8 bases, 4 bases remained unmatched. CDR3 in DNA: TGTGCCAGCAGCCAAACAGGGGGCGATTCACCCCTCCACTTT. Its translation is CASSQTGGDSPLHF.

This chain joins TRBV7-9 and TRBJ2-2; no clear D gene. The CDR3 consists of 13 residues. V lost 9 bases and J 0 bases, leaving 8 bases between the germline ends. From germline, CDR1 is SEHNR and CDR2 FQNEAQ (reference sequence). The CDR3 here is CARRLPNTGELFF. As DNA, the CDR3 is TGTGCCAGGCGTCTGCCGAACACCGGGGAGCTGTTTTTT.

The V and J genes are TRBV5-8 and TRBJ2-1, with 14 bases that match TRBD2. The CDR3 runs 17 residues. After removal of 3 bases from V and 6 bases from J, the junction contained 8 bases not matched to a gene. In germline, CDR1 is SGHTS, CDR2 YDEGEE. CDR3 bases: TGTGCCAGCAGCTCAGGGACTAGCGGGGGACCCCTCAATGAGCAGTTCTTC. Residues: CASSSGTSGGPLNEQFF.

CDR3 region: CASGDSWREGYNEQFF. The CDR3 bases are TGTGCCAGCGGGGACTCGTGGCGGGAGGGATACAATGAGCAGTTCTTC. The rearrangement joins TRBV28 to TRBJ2-1; 9 bases map to TRBD2. In germline, CDR1 is MDHEN, CDR2 SYDVKM. Trimming removed 8 bases from V and 4 bases from J; junction bases left unmatched: 12. The CDR3 is made up of 16 amino acids.

The chain uses TRBV19 and TRBJ1-2, with 7 bases identical to TRBD1. J gave up 8 bases and V 5 bases, and 8 bases lay outside the gene matches. The CDR3 spans 13 residues. CDR1 and CDR2 from the germline V gene are LNHDA and SQIVND (reference sequence). CDR3 coding DNA: TGTGCCAGTAGTGGGGACAGTCTCGGAGGCTACACCTTC. Amino acid sequence: CASSGDSLGGYTF.

The V and J genes are TRBV14 and TRBJ1-4; D perhaps matches TRBD1 (5 bases). Trimming removed 0 bases at V and 4 bases at J, with 12 bases between. Germline V CDR1 and CDR2: SGHDN, FVKESK. The CDR3 has 16 residues. The CDR3: CASSQERGGFNEKLFF. DNA for the CDR3: TGTGCCAGCAGCCAAGAAAGGGGCGGATTTAATGAAAAACTGTTTTTT. The whole variable domain, filled in from reference TRBV14 and TRBJ1-4, reads EAGVTQFPSHSVIEKGQTVTLRCDPISGHDNLYWYRRVMGKEIKFLLHFVKESKQDESGMPNNRFLAERTGGTYSTLKVQPAELEDSGVYFCASSQERGGFNEKLFFGSGTQLSVL.

The chain links TRBV19 to TRBJ2-7; D might be TRBD2 (6 bases). The germline V gene encodes CDR1 LNHDA and CDR2 SQIVND (reference sequence). Trimming shortened V by 1 base and J by 2 bases, and 9 bases separated the two germline ends. CDR3 length: 14 residues. The CDR3 region has the DNA TGTGCCAGTAGTATAGTTGGCGGGACCTACGAGCAGTACTTC. It encodes CASSIVGGTYEQYF.

A few counts support this clone. The sample contains more than one DNA sequence encoding this CDR3. The DNA of the CDR3 is TGTGCCAGTCAGGGTGTCGGCCAGCCCCAGCATTTT. The encoded protein is CASQGVGQPQHF. The chain has TRBV27 and TRBJ1-5, with D possibly matching TRBD1 (5 bases). The CDR3 contains 12 residues. Per the germline V gene, CDR1 is MNHEY and CDR2 is SMNVEV (reference sequence). Between the trimmed V and J ends, which lost 9 bases and 7 bases, there was a span of 13 bases.

This chain uses TRBV7-2 with TRBJ2-3; the match to TRBD2 covers 7 bases. There are 15 residues in the CDR3. CDR1 is SGHTA and CDR2 is FQGNSA in the germline V gene. The V segment lost 6 bases and the J segment 3 bases; nucleotides outside the gene matches: 9. The CDR3 loop reads CASREWGGVTDTQYF. CDR3 nucleotide sequence: TGTGCCAGCAGGGAGTGGGGGGGAGTGACAGATACGCAGTATTTT.

The J gene is TRBJ2-1, the V gene TRBV21-1; the table's TRBD2 call for D was not verified on the DNA. TRBV21-1 is termed a pseudogene. This CDR3 has 19 amino acids. The CDR3 DNA reads TGTGCCAGCAGCAAAACGCCGGGTGAGCCCAGCGGGGGGGCTGGTGAGCAGTTCTTC. Its translation is CASSKTPGEPSGGAGEQFF.